This T cell receptor (beta chain) emerged from a study of cytomegalovirus exposure and HLA in healthy donors. Points from the study as a whole: V segments that were indistinguishable, TRBV6-2 and TRBV6-3 among them, were omitted from analysis. CMV serostatus stood as the only immune exposure information on hand. What a later analysis showed was that several of the most significant clusters appeared linked to common viral pathogens. Some TCR beta chains (roughly 160 of them) were listed as cytomegalovirus-associated.

The PCR employed 60 Vbeta primers together with 13 Jbeta primers. Sequenced by immunoSEQ multiplex PCR; TCRdb stores in-frame clones only, minus some. The table records approximately 110,000 clones, 80% to 90% of them present only once. The CDR3 spans 15 residues. The V end lost 0 bases, the J end lost 4 bases, and 13 bases lay between the germline ends. Germline V gives CDR1 PRHDT, CDR2 FYEKMQ (reference sequence). A note on this clone: The antigen is undetermined.

The rearrangement links TRBV13 to TRBJ2-7; TRBD2 is a possible D gene (5 bases). The sample consisted of PBMCs. This sequence was found in a woman in her twenties or thirties in good health and CMV-seronegative. The CDR3 protein is CASSLGLSGTYEQYF. The CDR3, as DNA: TGTGCCAGCAGCTTAGGACTATCGGGAACTTACGAGCAGTACTTC.